This T cell receptor beta chain came from a study of T cell responses to AZD1222 COVID-19 vaccine. The repertoire was sequenced with immunoSEQ multiplex PCR; TCRdb's copy has only in-frame clones and lacks some. The sample carries about 150,000 clones, over 80% recorded once. Trimming removed 0 bases at V and 5 bases at J, with 6 bases between. CDR3 length: 14 amino acids. Germline V gene data show CDR1 as SGHNT and CDR2 as YYREEE (reference sequence). This specimen consisted of peripheral blood, obtained 28 days after the second AZD1222 dose. The source of this sequence is an adult who received the AZD1222 COVID-19 vaccine. V usage is TRBV5-4 and J usage is TRBJ1-6; D is unresolved. CDR3 coding DNA: TGTGCCAGCAGCTTGGGTTATGATAATTCACCCCTCCACTTT. It encodes CASSLGYDNSPLHF.